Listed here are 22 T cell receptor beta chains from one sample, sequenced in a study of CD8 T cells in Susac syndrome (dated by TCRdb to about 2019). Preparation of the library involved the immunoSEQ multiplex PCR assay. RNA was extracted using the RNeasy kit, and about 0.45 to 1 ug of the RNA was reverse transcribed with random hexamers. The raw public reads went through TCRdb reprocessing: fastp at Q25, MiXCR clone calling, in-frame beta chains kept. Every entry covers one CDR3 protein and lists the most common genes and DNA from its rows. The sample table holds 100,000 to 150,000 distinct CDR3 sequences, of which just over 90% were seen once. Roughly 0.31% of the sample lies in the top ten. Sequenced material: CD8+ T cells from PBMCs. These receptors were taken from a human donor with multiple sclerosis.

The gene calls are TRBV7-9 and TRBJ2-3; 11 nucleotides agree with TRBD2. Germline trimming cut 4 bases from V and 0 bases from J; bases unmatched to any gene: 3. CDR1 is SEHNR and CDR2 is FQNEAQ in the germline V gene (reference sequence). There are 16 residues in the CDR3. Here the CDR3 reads CASSSGLAESTDTQYF. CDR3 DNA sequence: TGTGCCAGCAGCTCGGGACTAGCGGAGAGCACAGATACGCAGTATTTT.

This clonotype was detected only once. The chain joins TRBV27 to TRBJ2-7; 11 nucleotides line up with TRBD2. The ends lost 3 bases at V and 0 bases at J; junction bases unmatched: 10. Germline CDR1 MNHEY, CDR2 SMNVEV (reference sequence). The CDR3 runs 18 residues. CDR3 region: CASSFRTSGRWSSYEQYV. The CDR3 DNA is TGTGCCAGCAGTTTTAGGACTAGCGGGCGTTGGAGCTCCTACGAGCAGTACGTC.

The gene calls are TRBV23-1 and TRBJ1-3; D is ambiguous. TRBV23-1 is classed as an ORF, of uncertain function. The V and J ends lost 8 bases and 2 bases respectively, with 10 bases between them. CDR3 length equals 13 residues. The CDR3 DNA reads TGCGCCAGCCACCGGACCCCTGGAAACACCATATATTTT. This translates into CASHRTPGNTIYF.

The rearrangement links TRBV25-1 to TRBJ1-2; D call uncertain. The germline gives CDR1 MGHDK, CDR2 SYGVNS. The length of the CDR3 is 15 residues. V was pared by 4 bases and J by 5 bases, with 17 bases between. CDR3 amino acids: CASSGGDGFIYGYTF. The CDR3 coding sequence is TGTGCCAGCAGTGGGGGAGACGGATTTATTTATGGCTACACCTTC.

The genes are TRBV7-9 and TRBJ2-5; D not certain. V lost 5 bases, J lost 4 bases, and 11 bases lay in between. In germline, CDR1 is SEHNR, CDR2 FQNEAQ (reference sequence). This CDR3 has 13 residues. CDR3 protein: CASSQGFSETQYF. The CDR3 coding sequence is TGTGCCAGCAGCCAAGGTTTCTCAGAGACCCAGTACTTC.

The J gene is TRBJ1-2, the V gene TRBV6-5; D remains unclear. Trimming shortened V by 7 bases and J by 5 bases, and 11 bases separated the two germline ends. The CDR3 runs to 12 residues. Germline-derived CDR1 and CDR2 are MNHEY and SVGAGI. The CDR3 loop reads CASITPGYGYTF. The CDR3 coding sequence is TGTGCCAGCATTACACCGGGGTATGGCTACACCTTC.

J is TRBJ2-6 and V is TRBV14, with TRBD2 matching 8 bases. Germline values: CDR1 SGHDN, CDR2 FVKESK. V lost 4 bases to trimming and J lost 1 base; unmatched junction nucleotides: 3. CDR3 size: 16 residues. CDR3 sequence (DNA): TGTGCCAGCAGCCCCCGGGGGGGTTCTGGGGCCAACGTCCTGACTTTC. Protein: CASSPRGGSGANVLTF. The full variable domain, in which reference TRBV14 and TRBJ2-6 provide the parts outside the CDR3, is EAGVTQFPSHSVIEKGQTVTLRCDPISGHDNLYWYRRVMGKEIKFLLHFVKESKQDESGMPNNRFLAERTGGTYSTLKVQPAELEDSGVYFCASSPRGGSGANVLTFGAGSRLTVL.

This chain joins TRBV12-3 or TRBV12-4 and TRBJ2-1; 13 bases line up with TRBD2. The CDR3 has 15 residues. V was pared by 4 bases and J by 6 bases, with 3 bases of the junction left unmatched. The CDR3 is CASSSRTSGSNEQFF. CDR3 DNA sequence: TGTGCCAGCAGTTCCCGGACTAGCGGGAGCAATGAGCAGTTCTTC.

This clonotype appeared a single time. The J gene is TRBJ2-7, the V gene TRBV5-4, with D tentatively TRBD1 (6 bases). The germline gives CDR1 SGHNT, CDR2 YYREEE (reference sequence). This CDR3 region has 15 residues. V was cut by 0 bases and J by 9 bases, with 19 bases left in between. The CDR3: CASSLEGRGRVGQYF. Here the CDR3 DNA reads TGTGCCAGCAGCTTGGAGGGCAGGGGACGGGTGGGGCAGTACTTC.

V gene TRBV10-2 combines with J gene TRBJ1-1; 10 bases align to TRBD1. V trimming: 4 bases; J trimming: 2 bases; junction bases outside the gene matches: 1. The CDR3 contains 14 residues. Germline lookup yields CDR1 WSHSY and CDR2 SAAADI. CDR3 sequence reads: CASSATGGNTEAFF. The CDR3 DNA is TGCGCCAGCAGTGCGACAGGGGGCAACACTGAAGCTTTCTTT.

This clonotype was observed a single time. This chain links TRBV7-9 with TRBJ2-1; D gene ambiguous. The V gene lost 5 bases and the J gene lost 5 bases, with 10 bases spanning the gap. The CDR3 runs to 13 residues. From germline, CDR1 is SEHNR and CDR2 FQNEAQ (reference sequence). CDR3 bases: TGTGCCAGCAGCAGTAGTTTAAACAATGAGCAGTTCTTC. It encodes CASSSSLNNEQFF. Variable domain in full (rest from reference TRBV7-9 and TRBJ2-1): DTGVSQNPRHKITKRGQNVTFRCDPISEHNRLYWYRQTLGQGPEFLTYFQNEAQLEKSRLLSDRFSAERPKGSFSTLEIQRTEQGDSAMYLCASSSSLNNEQFFGPGTRLTVL.

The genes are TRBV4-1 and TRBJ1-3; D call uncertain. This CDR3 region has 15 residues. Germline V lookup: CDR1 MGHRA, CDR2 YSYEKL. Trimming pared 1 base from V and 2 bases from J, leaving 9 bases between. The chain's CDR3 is CASSQVRTAGNTIYF. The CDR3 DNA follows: TGCGCCAGCAGCCAAGTTCGGACTGCTGGAAACACCATATATTTT.

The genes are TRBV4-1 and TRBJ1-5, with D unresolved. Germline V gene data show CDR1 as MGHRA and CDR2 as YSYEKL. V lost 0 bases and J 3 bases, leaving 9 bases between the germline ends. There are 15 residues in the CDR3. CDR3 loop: CASSQDLSPNQPQHF. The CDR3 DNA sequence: TGCGCCAGCAGCCAAGATCTCTCTCCCAATCAGCCCCAGCATTTT.

In DNA form, the CDR3 reads TGTGCCAGCAGTTTTGGTGGGAGGGCCGGGGAGACCCAGTACTTC. Translated: CASSFGGRAGETQYF. This rearrangement joins TRBV12-3 or TRBV12-4 to TRBJ2-5; TRBD2 matches 7 bases. The trim removed 3 bases at V and 5 bases at J, leaving 9 bases unmatched. The CDR3 length is 15 residues.

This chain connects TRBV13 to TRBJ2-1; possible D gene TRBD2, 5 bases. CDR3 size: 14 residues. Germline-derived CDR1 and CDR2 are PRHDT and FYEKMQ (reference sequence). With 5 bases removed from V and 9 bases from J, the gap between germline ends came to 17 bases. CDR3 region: CASSHGNPLGEQFF. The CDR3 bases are TGTGCCAGCAGCCACGGGAACCCCCTCGGTGAGCAGTTCTTC.

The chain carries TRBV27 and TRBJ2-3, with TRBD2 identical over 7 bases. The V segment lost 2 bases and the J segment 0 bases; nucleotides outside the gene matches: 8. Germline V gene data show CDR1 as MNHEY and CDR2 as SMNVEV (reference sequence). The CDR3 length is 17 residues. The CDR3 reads CASSLRVLASSTDTQYF. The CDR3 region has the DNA TGTGCCAGCAGTTTACGCGTACTAGCGAGTAGCACAGATACGCAGTATTTT.

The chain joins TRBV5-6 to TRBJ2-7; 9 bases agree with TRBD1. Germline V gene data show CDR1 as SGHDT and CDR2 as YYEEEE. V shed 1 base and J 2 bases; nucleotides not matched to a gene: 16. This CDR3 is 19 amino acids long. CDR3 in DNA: TGTGCCAGCAGCTTGCTTAGATCGGGACAGGGCGTAGGGACCTACGAGCAGTACTTC. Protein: CASSLLRSGQGVGTYEQYF. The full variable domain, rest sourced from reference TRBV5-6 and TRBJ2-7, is DAGVTQSPTHLIKTRGQQVTLRCSPKSGHDTVSWYQQALGQGPQFIFQYYEEEERQRGNFPDRFSGHQFPNYSSELNVNALLLGDSALYLCASSLLRSGQGVGTYEQYFGPGTRLTVT.

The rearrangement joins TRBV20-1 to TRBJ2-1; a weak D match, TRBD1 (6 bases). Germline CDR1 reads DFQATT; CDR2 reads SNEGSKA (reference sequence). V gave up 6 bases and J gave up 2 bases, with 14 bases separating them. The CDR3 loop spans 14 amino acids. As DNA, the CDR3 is TGCAGTGCCGGAGACAGGATCCCCTACAATGAGCAGTTCTTC. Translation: CSAGDRIPYNEQFF.

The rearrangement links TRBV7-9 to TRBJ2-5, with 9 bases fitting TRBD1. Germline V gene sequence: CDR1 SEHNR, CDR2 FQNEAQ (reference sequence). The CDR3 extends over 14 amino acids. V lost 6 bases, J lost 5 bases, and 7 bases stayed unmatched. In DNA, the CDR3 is TGTGCCAGCAGTACTCTGGACAGGGGCGAGACCCAGTACTTC. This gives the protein CASSTLDRGETQYF.

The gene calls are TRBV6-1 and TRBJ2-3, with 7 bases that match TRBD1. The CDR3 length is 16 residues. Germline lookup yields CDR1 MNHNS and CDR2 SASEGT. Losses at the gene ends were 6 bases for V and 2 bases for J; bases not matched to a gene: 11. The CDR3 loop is CASSPRQGPNTDTQYF. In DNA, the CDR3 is TGTGCCAGCAGCCCTCGACAGGGCCCCAACACAGATACGCAGTATTTT.

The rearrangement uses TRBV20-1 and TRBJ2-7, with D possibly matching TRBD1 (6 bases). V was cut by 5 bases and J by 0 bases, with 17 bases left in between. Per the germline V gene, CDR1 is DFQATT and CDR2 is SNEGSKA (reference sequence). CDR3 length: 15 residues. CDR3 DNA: TGCAGTGCTTTAAGACAGGCCGAGAGCTCCTACGAGCAGTACTTC. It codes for CSALRQAESSYEQYF.

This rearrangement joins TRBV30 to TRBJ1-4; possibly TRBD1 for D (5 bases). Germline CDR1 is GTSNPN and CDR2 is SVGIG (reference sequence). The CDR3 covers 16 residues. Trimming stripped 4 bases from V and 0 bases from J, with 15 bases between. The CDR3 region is CAWTDNYRTTNEKLFF. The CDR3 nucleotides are TGTGCCTGGACAGACAACTACAGGACAACTAATGAAAAACTGTTTTTT.